These 29 T cell receptor beta chains were sequenced from one sample in a study of early T cells in non-severe SARS-CoV-2 infection. TCRdb re-analysed the 5' RACE reads in MiXCR, keeping a single row per CDR3 protein. The table shows some 58,000 distinct CDR3 sequences, with roughly 14% occurring only once. Sequencing was done on a sample of whole blood. The receptor source for this set is an adult who was a healthcare worker with PCR-confirmed SARS-CoV-2 infection or an uninfected control (not recorded which).

This clonotype was recorded many times. The J gene is TRBJ2-5, the V gene TRBV20-1, with D tentatively TRBD1 or TRBD2 (7 bases each). Germline V gene data show CDR1 as DFQATT and CDR2 as SNEGSKA (reference sequence). The CDR3 runs to 14 residues. Trimming took off 5 bases at V and 0 bases at J, with 13 bases between the two ends. The CDR3 DNA follows: TGCAGTGCTGACTCAGGGGGGGACCAAGAGACCCAGTACTTC. Translating it yields CSADSGGDQETQYF.

This clonotype was seen a few times. The chain employs TRBV11-2 and TRBJ2-2; 8 bases match TRBD2. Germline CDR1 reads SGHAT; CDR2 reads FQNNGV. The CDR3 loop spans 15 amino acids. V lost 1 base to trimming and J lost 5 bases; unmatched junction nucleotides: 3. CDR3 coding DNA: TGTGCCAGCAGCTTAGCGGGGGGGCGTACCGGGGAGCTGTTTTTT. Translation gives CASSLAGGRTGELFF.

V gene TRBV10-3 combines with J gene TRBJ2-7; either TRBD1 or TRBD2 may supply D (5 bases each). CDR1 and CDR2 (germline): ENHRY, SYGVKD. CDR3 length: 14 amino acids. Between the trimmed V and J ends, which lost 6 bases and 2 bases, there was a span of 14 bases. CDR3 loop: CAIRTGTQAYEQYF. The CDR3 nucleotides read TGTGCCATCAGGACCGGGACGCAAGCCTACGAGCAGTACTTC.

This clonotype came up a few times. The gene calls are TRBV5-1 and TRBJ1-1; tentative D call: TRBD1 (6 bases). Trimming pared 0 bases from V and 1 base from J, leaving 7 bases between. The CDR3 is 14 residues long. The germline V gene has CDR1 SGHRS and CDR2 YFSETQ. CDR3 in amino acids: CASSLVGQNTEAFF. The CDR3 bases are TGCGCCAGCAGCTTGGTGGGACAGAACACTGAAGCTTTCTTT. The full variable domain, rest sourced from reference TRBV5-1 and TRBJ1-1, is KAGVTQTPRYLIKTRGQQVTLSCSPISGHRSVSWYQQTPGQGLQFLFEYFSETQRNKGNFPGRFSGRQFSNSRSEMNVSTLELGDSALYLCASSLVGQNTEAFFGQGTRLTVV.

This clonotype has ten or more counts. The chain joins TRBV5-1 to TRBJ2-2; D could derive from TRBD1 or TRBD2 (5 bases each). CDR1 and CDR2 from the germline V gene are SGHRS and YFSETQ. The ends were cut back, 4 bases at V and 3 bases at J, with 16 bases in the middle. The CDR3 length is 16 residues. CDR3: CASSQGRRADTGELFF. The DNA of the CDR3 is TGCGCCAGCAGCCAGGGACGGCGGGCTGACACCGGGGAGCTGTTTTTT.

This rearrangement joins TRBV9 to TRBJ2-1, with 8 bases that match TRBD2. The germline gives CDR1 SGDLS, CDR2 YYNGEE. V shed 0 bases, J shed 2 bases, and the junction held 4 bases outside the gene matches. This CDR3 comprises 16 residues. The CDR3 sequence: CASSVVGAGAYNEQFF. The DNA for the CDR3 is TGTGCCAGCAGCGTAGTCGGAGCGGGGGCCTACAATGAGCAGTTCTTC. Filled out from reference TRBV9 and TRBJ2-1, the complete variable domain reads DSGVTQTPKHLITATGQRVTLRCSPRSGDLSVYWYQQSLDQGLQFLIQYYNGEERAKGNILERFSAQQFPDLHSELNLSSLELGDSALYFCASSVVGAGAYNEQFFGPGTRLTVL.

This clonotype was seen ten or more times. This chain joins TRBV27 and TRBJ1-1, with D possibly being TRBD1 (5 bases). Germline CDR1 MNHEY, CDR2 SMNVEV (reference sequence). This CDR3 is 14 amino acids long. V lost 3 bases to trimming and J lost 1 base, with 9 bases between them. CDR3 amino acids: CASSFDSSNTEAFF. DNA of the CDR3: TGTGCCAGCAGTTTCGACAGCTCGAACACTGAAGCTTTCTTT.

This clonotype was counted only a few times. The J gene is TRBJ2-1, the V gene TRBV4-3; no firm D call. The CDR3 runs to 16 residues. CDR1 LGHNA and CDR2 YSLEER come from the germline V gene. Trimming cost V 1 base and J 5 bases, with 15 bases left between them. CDR3 DNA sequence: TGCGCCAGCAGCCAAGGGTTTGGTCGTACCAACAATGAGCAGTTCTTC. Its protein product is CASSQGFGRTNNEQFF.

This clonotype was observed many times. The genes are TRBV4-1 and TRBJ2-5; tentatively, D is TRBD1 or TRBD2 (5 bases each). V was cut by 0 bases and J by 3 bases, with 17 bases left in between. The CDR3 contains 17 residues. Germline CDR1 and CDR2: MGHRA and YSYEKL. The CDR3 loop is CASSQDPSPGPEETQYF. The CDR3 bases are TGCGCCAGCAGCCAAGATCCATCCCCGGGACCCGAAGAGACCCAGTACTTC.

This clonotype was seen only a few times. The chain carries TRBV6-6 and TRBJ1-1, with 7 bases aligning to TRBD1. Germline CDR1 MNHNY, CDR2 SVGAGI (reference sequence). This CDR3 spans 13 amino acids. The V gene end was trimmed by 7 bases and the J gene end by 8 bases; junction bases not matched to a gene: 10. The CDR3 spells CASTLNRGQEAFF. For the CDR3, the DNA is TGTGCCAGCACCCTAAATCGGGGACAGGAAGCTTTCTTT.

The sample holds a few counts of this clonotype. V usage is TRBV2 and J usage is TRBJ2-3; D gene unclear. CDR1 and CDR2 from the germline V gene are SNHLY and FYNNEI. The CDR3 covers 15 residues. The V and J ends lost 2 bases and 6 bases respectively, with 15 bases between them. The chain's CDR3 is CASSEWATSSDTQYF. For the CDR3, the DNA is TGTGCCAGCAGTGAATGGGCTACGAGTAGTGATACGCAGTATTTT.

The sample holds many counts of this clonotype. The chain recombines TRBV11-2 with TRBJ2-5; 8 bases fit TRBD2. The CDR3 has 14 residues. V was clipped by 5 bases and J by 5 bases; unmatched bases: 7. CDR1 SGHAT and CDR2 FQNNGV come from the germline V gene. The CDR3 is CASSQAGEWETQYF. CDR3 nucleotide sequence: TGTGCCAGCAGCCAAGCGGGGGAGTGGGAGACCCAGTACTTC.

This clonotype was detected a few times. The chain recombines TRBV29-1 with TRBJ2-5; the match to TRBD1 covers 9 bases. The trim removed 5 bases at V and 4 bases at J, leaving 5 bases unmatched. CDR3 length equals 13 residues. The germline V gene has CDR1 SQVTM and CDR2 ANQGSEA. The CDR3 DNA is TGCAGCGTTTCGACAGGGGGACGAGAGACCCAGTACTTC. Translating it yields CSVSTGGRETQYF.

This clonotype was counted between two and nine times. For the CDR3, the DNA is TGTGCCAGCAGTCTCAGGGAGGACAACTATGGCTACACCTTC. It encodes CASSLREDNYGYTF. The chain uses TRBV2 and TRBJ1-2; D is possibly TRBD1 (5 bases). The CDR3 sequence is 14 residues long. Trimming left V 5 bases short and J 2 bases short, with 12 bases between. Germline assignment: CDR1 SNHLY and CDR2 FYNNEI.

A few counts support this clonotype. The rearrangement links TRBV14 to TRBJ2-7; D call uncertain. The CDR3 loop spans 13 amino acids. Germline CDR1 is SGHDN and CDR2 is FVKESK. V dropped 0 bases and J dropped 2 bases, with 5 bases sitting between them. CDR3 region: CASSQEVTYEQYF. In nucleotides, the CDR3 is TGTGCCAGCAGCCAAGAAGTAACCTACGAGCAGTACTTC.

This chain uses TRBV18 with TRBJ2-5; D is possibly TRBD1 (6 bases). CDR1 is KGHSH, CDR2 LQKENI, per germline. Trimming removed 7 bases from V and 1 base from J, with 10 bases in between. The CDR3 is 13 residues long. This chain's CDR3 is CASYKDSQETQYF. The CDR3 region has the DNA TGTGCCAGCTATAAGGACAGCCAAGAGACCCAGTACTTC. The variable domain in full, with the rest retrieved from reference TRBV18 and TRBJ2-5, is NAGVMQNPRHLVRRRGQEARLRCSPMKGHSHVYWYRQLPEEGLKFMVYLQKENIIDESGMPKERFSAEFPKEGPSILRIQQVVRGDSAAYFCASYKDSQETQYFGPGTRLLVL.

The chain employs TRBV19 and TRBJ2-7, with unresolved D. This CDR3 is built from 13 residues. Germline V gives CDR1 LNHDA, CDR2 SQIVND (reference sequence). Trimming removed 0 bases at V and 2 bases at J, with 5 bases between. The CDR3 loop is CASSIDHAYEQYF. The CDR3 nucleotides read TGTGCCAGTAGTATAGACCACGCCTACGAGCAGTACTTC.

This clonotype has a handful of counts. The rearrangement joins TRBV19 to TRBJ1-6; no clear D gene. CDR3 size: 15 residues. V was pared by 6 bases and J by 0 bases, with 9 bases between. In germline, CDR1 is LNHDA, CDR2 SQIVND (reference sequence). The CDR3 protein is CASSFQVSYNSPLHF. The CDR3 DNA follows: TGTGCCAGTAGCTTTCAGGTCTCCTATAATTCACCCCTCCACTTT.

V usage is TRBV5-1 and J usage is TRBJ1-1; TRBD1 is a possible D gene (5 bases). V was clipped by 0 bases and J by 1 base, with 10 bases between them. This CDR3 comprises 15 residues. Germline assignment: CDR1 SGHRS and CDR2 YFSETQ. CDR3 in DNA: TGCGCCAGCAGCTTGGATCAGGGACCGAACACTGAAGCTTTCTTT. As protein: CASSLDQGPNTEAFF.

This clonotype is a singleton in its sample. In DNA form, the CDR3 reads TGTGCCAGCAGCCAAGATCTAGCGGGGGGGACCCAGTACTTC. Translating gives CASSQDLAGGTQYF. The chain carries TRBV3-1 and TRBJ2-5; 11 positions agree with TRBD2. The CDR3 consists of 14 residues. Germline trimming cut 0 bases from V and 7 bases from J; bases unmatched to any gene: 1. CDR1 and CDR2 from the germline V gene are LGHDT and YNNKEL (reference sequence).

At least ten counts were recorded for this clonotype. The rearrangement uses TRBV5-1 and TRBJ2-1, with D perhaps TRBD2 (7 bases). Germline V gene sequence: CDR1 SGHRS, CDR2 YFSETQ. This CDR3 has 15 residues. V was pared by 0 bases and J by 5 bases, with 12 bases between. As DNA, the CDR3 is TGCGCCAGCAGCTTGGCGGGGGGCGCAAACAATGAGCAGTTCTTC. Its translation: CASSLAGGANNEQFF. Combining the CDR3 with reference TRBV5-1 and TRBJ2-1 gives the whole variable domain KAGVTQTPRYLIKTRGQQVTLSCSPISGHRSVSWYQQTPGQGLQFLFEYFSETQRNKGNFPGRFSGRQFSNSRSEMNVSTLELGDSALYLCASSLAGGANNEQFFGPGTRLTVL.

The genes are TRBV6-4 and TRBJ1-2; 9 bases match TRBD1. The CDR3 has 14 amino acids. CDR1 is MRHNA, CDR2 SNTAGT, per germline. Unmatched junction bases numbered 3, after V lost 4 bases and J lost 3 bases. The CDR3 region has the DNA TGTGCCAGCAGTGGGGACAGGGTGGACTATGGCTACACCTTC. Its translation is CASSGDRVDYGYTF.

This clonotype appeared many times. This chain joins TRBV7-2 and TRBJ2-1; no clear D gene. The germline gives CDR1 SGHTA, CDR2 FQGNSA. Trimming shortened V by 5 bases and J by 0 bases, and 5 bases separated the two germline ends. The CDR3 contains 13 residues. CDR3 nucleotides: TGTGCCAGCAGCCCCAGCTCCTACAATGAGCAGTTCTTC. Translating it yields CASSPSSYNEQFF.

This clonotype has at least ten counts. V gene TRBV7-9 combines with J gene TRBJ2-1; D is possibly TRBD2 (6 bases). The V gene lost 2 bases and the J gene lost 5 bases, with 16 bases spanning the gap. This CDR3 comprises 16 residues. Per the germline V gene, CDR1 is SEHNR and CDR2 is FQNEAQ (reference sequence). CDR3 region: CASSLSMGGPDNEQFF. The CDR3 coding sequence is TGTGCCAGCAGCTTATCGATGGGGGGACCCGACAATGAGCAGTTCTTC.

This clonotype was recorded many times. The chain joins TRBV5-6 to TRBJ1-2; 11 nucleotides match TRBD1. CDR1 and CDR2 from the germline V gene are SGHDT and YYEEEE. CDR3 length equals 17 residues. The junction had 9 bases not matched to a gene; V was cut back by 1 base and J by 4 bases. As DNA, the CDR3 is TGTGCCAGCAGCTTGACGGACAGGGGGCGCTTAAGCTATGGCTACACCTTC. Translating gives CASSLTDRGRLSYGYTF.

At least ten counts were recorded for this clonotype. The V gene is TRBV29-1, the J gene TRBJ2-1; D is ambiguous. The CDR3 is 11 amino acids. V lost 2 bases to trimming and J lost 4 bases, with 3 bases between them. Per the germline V gene, CDR1 is SQVTM and CDR2 is ANQGSEA. The CDR3 coding sequence is TGCAGCGTTGAACAGTACAATGAGCAGTTCTTC. It specifies CSVEQYNEQFF.

In this sample, this clonotype turned up many times. The chain has TRBV4-1 and TRBJ2-7; D unresolved. V was clipped by 4 bases and J by 4 bases, with 14 bases between them. Germline V lookup: CDR1 MGHRA, CDR2 YSYEKL. The CDR3 is 14 amino acids. The CDR3 DNA sequence: TGCGCCAGCAGCCTCTTGGGGTCCTCGTACGAGCAGTACTTC. Translated: CASSLLGSSYEQYF.

The table lists this clonotype with a few counts. The chain recombines TRBV19 with TRBJ2-1, with 12 bases aligning to TRBD2. V dropped 5 bases and J dropped 8; count of bases not matched to a gene: 7. This CDR3 region has 15 residues. Looked up from germline, CDR1 is LNHDA and CDR2 is SQIVND (reference sequence). Here the CDR3 reads CASSDLAGGPDEQFF. In DNA form, the CDR3 reads TGTGCCAGTAGTGATCTAGCGGGGGGGCCTGATGAGCAGTTCTTC. The whole variable domain, remainder taken from reference TRBV19 and TRBJ2-1, is DGGITQSPKYLFRKEGQNVTLSCEQNLNHDAMYWYRQDPGQGLRLIYYSQIVNDFQKGDIAEGYSVSREKKESFPLTVTSAQKNPTAFYLCASSDLAGGPDEQFFGPGTRLTVL.

This clonotype was recorded many times. The chain carries TRBV7-3 and TRBJ1-3; tentatively, D is TRBD1 (5 bases). Germline V lookup: CDR1 SGHTA, CDR2 FQGTGA. This CDR3 spans 12 amino acids. The CDR3 DNA follows: TGTGCAAGCGGGGACCGCGGAAACACCATATATTTT. The encoded protein is CASGDRGNTIYF.